This TCR beta chain was sequenced in a study of blood T cell repertoires in COVID-19. Germline V CDR1 and CDR2: LGHNA, YNFKEQ. This CDR3 contains 18 residues. The V end was cut by 0 bases, the J end by 7 bases, with 24 bases between. Produced via immunoSEQ multiplex PCR; TCRdb's table is partial and in-frame only. The profile shows roughly 43,000 clones, more than 65% of them singletons. Sequenced sample: peripheral blood. The receptor's source is an older woman with acute or convalescent COVID-19. The chain uses TRBV4-2 and TRBJ1-2; possible D gene TRBD1, 6 bases. CDR3 coding DNA: TGTGCCAGCAGCCAAGATGTAGTGAGTGGGGGCCAGGGTCGTGGCTACACCTTC. Translating gives CASSQDVVSGGQGRGYTF.